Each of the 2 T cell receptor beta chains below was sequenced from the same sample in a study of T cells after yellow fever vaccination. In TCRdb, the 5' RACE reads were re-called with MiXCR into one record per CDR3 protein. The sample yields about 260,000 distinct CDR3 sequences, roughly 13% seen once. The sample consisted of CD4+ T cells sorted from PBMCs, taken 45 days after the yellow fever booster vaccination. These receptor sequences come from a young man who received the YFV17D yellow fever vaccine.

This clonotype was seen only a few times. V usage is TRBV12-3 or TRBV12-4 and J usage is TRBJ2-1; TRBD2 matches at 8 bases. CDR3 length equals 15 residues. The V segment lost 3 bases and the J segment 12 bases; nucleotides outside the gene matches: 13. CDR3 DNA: TGTGCCAGCAGTTTCGGTAGCGGGAACCTCCGGGGGCAGTTCTTC. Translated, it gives CASSFGSGNLRGQFF.

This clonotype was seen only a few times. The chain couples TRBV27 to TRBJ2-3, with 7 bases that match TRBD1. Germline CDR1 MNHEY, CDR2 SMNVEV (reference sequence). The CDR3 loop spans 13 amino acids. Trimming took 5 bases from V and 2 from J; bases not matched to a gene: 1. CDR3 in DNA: TGTGCCAGCAGTGACAGGGCCACAGATACGCAGTATTTT. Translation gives CASSDRATDTQYF.